This TCR beta chain comes out of a study of molecular identifiers for immune sequencing clone quantification. TCRdb recomputed calls from the PCR reads with MiXCR, one row per CDR3 protein. Of roughly 320,000 distinct CDR3 sequences in the sample, roughly 24% were seen once. This clonotype has a count of ten or more. Germline V CDR1 and CDR2: GTSNPN, SVGIG (reference sequence). Trimming removed 7 bases from V and 15 bases from J, with 22 bases in between. The CDR3 is 13 residues long. This receptor was identified in a human donor in good health. Some libraries in this study had Jurkat cell RNA spiked in. The sequenced material came from naive CD8+ T cells from blood, with Jurkat cell RNA spiked in. Regarding subset: FACS-sorted CD8+CD4-CCR7+CD45RA+ naive T cells. The gene calls are TRBV30 and TRBJ1-6; D perhaps matches TRBD1 (6 bases). The CDR3 loop reads CASSEDRVILLHF. CDR3 nucleotide sequence: TGTGCCTCTTCTGAGGACAGAGTAATTCTCCTCCACTTT.